The present TCR beta chain was sequenced within a study of blood T cell repertoires in COVID-19 (dated by TCRdb to the early 2020s). Some background on the complete study: Collaborator samples came from the United States, Italy and Spain and covered acute and convalescent phases of COVID-19. The prospective study material was composed of cDNA or gDNA derived from T cells, B-cell-depleted T cells, or PBMCs. Deeply sampled blood TCRbeta repertoires from subjects exposed to, actively infected with, or recovered from COVID-19 were included in the dataset. The repertoires were released in a freely available public database intended as a resource for research on the immune response to SARS-CoV-2. The samples were drawn from the first 160 participants of the ongoing ImmuneRACE study and from 1,254 subjects provided by 6 global collaborators. Nearly every sample came with metadata listing a de-identified subject ID, COVID-19 status, age in years and sex. Where available, HLA class I and class II types were obtained from metadata supplied by the sample provider rather than from assay-based typing. The study at large found these results: The amount of clinical and demographic metadata varied by source and participant and was provided uncurated.

Per the germline V gene, SGHDT is the CDR1 and YYEEEE is the CDR2. V trim: 4 bases; J trim: 2 bases; unmatched bases: 4. CDR3 length: 14 amino acids, cysteine to phenylalanine. Only CDR3 DNA remains: 42 bases, in frame from the first base. Participants in the prospective study were enrolled through a virtual design, were aged about 18 to 100 years, and lived in under 25 United States geographic areas. Cohort assignment in the prospective study relied on participant-reported clinical history from a screening survey and a study questionnaire. Each participant in the prospective study had whole blood, serum and a nasopharyngeal or oropharyngeal swab collected by mobile phlebotomists. Participants in the prospective study had the option to provide additional blood draws and questionnaires over a roughly 2-month period. Before DNA extraction, blood samples from the prospective study were shipped at room temperature or frozen.

The immunoSEQ Assay, a bias-controlled multiplex PCR, was used to amplify TCRbeta CDR3 regions from genomic DNA. In the paper's pipeline: Within the assay, amplification of reference gene primers was used to estimate how many nucleated cells each sample contained. To quantify the absolute abundance of each unique TCRbeta CDR3 rearrangement, sequence reads were collapsed and filtered. For each sample, productive Simpson clonality was calculated as the square root of Simpson's diversity index over productive rearrangements. Drawn from immuneACCESS, this table holds only the in-frame rearrangements with V and J called that TCRdb kept. Clones are partly lost; checked studies trace under half to an unresolved V gene and leave the rest unexplained. V and J calls plus clone size are reproduced from that table; the DNA served to infer D and trimming. This sample comprises about 140,000 clones, about 83% of them detected only once. The ten largest account for less than 4% of the sample.

As for this clone: Its antigen target is currently unknown. No quality values exist for individual bases; no much larger clone is one base distant.

The receptor comes from a woman aged 45-60 years with acute COVID-19. Sequenced input: PBMCs or T cells enriched from blood (not recorded which). The chain uses TRBV5-6 and TRBJ1-2, with 8 bases in between that match TRBD1. The CDR3 protein: CASSTGQENYGYTF. The sequenced DNA: TGTGCCAGCAGCACGGGACAGGAGAACTATGGCTACACCTTC. This CDR3, with the reference TRBV5-6 and TRBJ1-2 proteins standing in past its ends, gives the full variable domain DAGVTQSPTHLIKTRGQQVTLRCSPKSGHDTVSWYQQALGQGPQFIFQYYEEEERQRGNFPDRFSGHQFPNYSSELNVNALLLGDSALYLCASSTGQENYGYTFGSGTRLTVV.